These 24 T cell receptor beta chains came from one sample sequenced in a study of PD-L1 blockade in urothelial cancer (TCRdb year 2017). Receptor libraries were prepared by the immunoSEQ multiplex PCR assay. The table comes from immuneACCESS by way of TCRdb, which keeps in-frame sequences with V and J called. Part of the clones is missing from these tables; in studies checked, under half for an unresolved V gene and the rest for unknown reasons. Counted in this sample were about 130,000 clones; around 86% of them appeared once. The top ten clones comprise approximately 2.4% of the sample. Explained via the paper, the time point label denotes: peripheral blood 6 weeks after treatment start. Sequencing was performed on PBMCs, taken around atezolizumab (anti-PD-L1) treatment. The receptors shown here come from a man aged 45-60 years with urothelial cancer.

CDR3 loop: CAISESLGGRTQETQYF. DNA for the CDR3: TGTGCCATCAGTGAGTCCCTGGGCGGGAGGACCCAAGAGACCCAGTACTTC. This sequence joins TRBV10-3 and TRBJ2-5; 8 positions match TRBD2. Germline V gene lookup returns CDR1 ENHRY and CDR2 SYGVKD. Losses at the gene ends were 0 bases for V and 1 base for J; bases not matched to a gene: 7. This CDR3 region has 17 residues.

The chain has TRBV7-6 and TRBJ2-1; D might be TRBD1 (7 bases). The CDR3 runs 15 residues. Germline V gene data show CDR1 as SGHVS and CDR2 as FNYEAQ. Trimming stripped 3 bases from V and 3 bases from J, with 12 bases between. Here the CDR3 reads CASSFRRGDYNEQFF. In nucleotides, the CDR3 is TGTGCCAGCAGCTTCCGCAGGGGGGACTACAATGAGCAGTTCTTC.

The rearrangement links TRBV18 to TRBJ2-3, with 9 nucleotides matching TRBD2. From germline, CDR1 is KGHSH and CDR2 LQKENI. This CDR3 has 16 residues. J gave up 2 bases and V 2 bases, and 5 bases lay outside the gene matches. The CDR3 nucleotides read TGTGCCAGCTCACCATCGGCTAGCGGGAACACAGATACGCAGTATTTT. This encodes CASSPSASGNTDTQYF.

This chain links TRBV19 with TRBJ2-7, with TRBD2 matching 13 bases. This CDR3 has 16 residues. V lost 1 base, J lost 6 bases, and 6 bases stayed unmatched. The germline CDR1 and CDR2 sequences are LNHDA and SQIVND (reference sequence). CDR3 DNA: TGTGCCAGTAGTATAGGACGGACTAGCGGGAGATCCGAGCAGTACTTC. It encodes CASSIGRTSGRSEQYF.

This chain joins TRBV19 and TRBJ2-7; D gene uncertain. Germline CDR1 LNHDA, CDR2 SQIVND (reference sequence). This CDR3 comprises 13 residues. The V and J ends lost 4 bases and 4 bases respectively, with 11 bases between them. CDR3 sequence reads: CASSTVAAYEQYF. CDR3 sequence (DNA): TGTGCCAGTAGTACGGTAGCCGCTTACGAGCAGTACTTC. Variable domain in full (rest from reference TRBV19 and TRBJ2-7): DGGITQSPKYLFRKEGQNVTLSCEQNLNHDAMYWYRQDPGQGLRLIYYSQIVNDFQKGDIAEGYSVSREKKESFPLTVTSAQKNPTAFYLCASSTVAAYEQYFGPGTRLTVT.

CDR3: CASSNRAHEQYF. DNA for the CDR3: TGTGCCAGCAGTAACAGGGCCCACGAGCAGTACTTC. This chain connects TRBV2 to TRBJ2-7, with D possibly being TRBD1 (6 bases). Germline loops: CDR1 SNHLY, CDR2 FYNNEI. The CDR3 runs 12 residues. V was shortened by 5 bases and J by 5 bases, with 10 bases between the two germline ends.

CDR3 region: CASSRTSGDSAYEQYF. In DNA form, the CDR3 reads TGCGCCAGCAGTCGGACTAGCGGAGATTCTGCCTACGAGCAGTACTTC. The gene calls are TRBV5-1 and TRBJ2-7, with 10 bases fitting TRBD2. The CDR3 is 16 amino acids. V was clipped by 5 bases and J by 2 bases; unmatched bases: 10. The germline gives CDR1 SGHRS, CDR2 YFSETQ.

The V gene is TRBV5-1, the J gene TRBJ1-1; D is possibly TRBD1 (5 bases). CDR1 is SGHRS and CDR2 is YFSETQ in the germline V gene. The CDR3 contains 16 residues. V lost 4 bases to trimming and J lost 0 bases, with 16 bases between them. The CDR3, as DNA: TGCGCCAGCAGCCGCGGGACTGATAAGATGAACACTGAAGCTTTCTTT. Its translation is CASSRGTDKMNTEAFF.

This clone occurred a few times. The J gene is TRBJ1-2, the V gene TRBV15; D remains ambiguous. Germline CDR1 is LNHNV and CDR2 is YYDKDF (reference sequence). The ends were cut back, 5 bases at V and 4 bases at J, with 8 bases in the middle. The CDR3 contains 12 residues. CDR3 DNA: TGTGCCACCAGCGCAGGAACCTATGGCTACACCTTC. Protein sequence: CATSAGTYGYTF.

This clone was counted a single time. The chain uses TRBV27 and TRBJ2-7; 7 bases agree with TRBD2. Looked up from germline, CDR1 is MNHEY and CDR2 is SMNVEV (reference sequence). CDR3 size: 15 residues. V trimming: 3 bases; J trimming: 6 bases; junction bases outside the gene matches: 11. DNA of the CDR3: TGTGCCAGCAGTTTCCGCTCTAGCGGTTTATCCGAGCAGTACTTC. It is translated as CASSFRSSGLSEQYF.

The J gene is TRBJ2-1, the V gene TRBV11-2, with D possibly being TRBD2 (6 bases). Germline lookup yields CDR1 SGHAT and CDR2 FQNNGV. The CDR3 consists of 12 residues. V was pared by 5 bases and J by 12 bases, with 14 bases between. CDR3 region: CASSPQMGGQFF. In DNA form, the CDR3 reads TGTGCCAGCAGCCCACAAATGGGAGGGCAGTTCTTC. The full variable domain, completed using reference TRBV11-2 and TRBJ2-1, is EAGVAQSPRYKIIEKRQSVAFWCNPISGHATLYWYQQILGQGPKLLIQFQNNGVVDDSQLPKDRFSAERLKGVDSTLKIQPAKLEDSAVYLCASSPQMGGQFFGPGTRLTVL.

This rearrangement joins TRBV27 to TRBJ1-2; D gene unclear. The CDR3 sequence is 13 residues long. The germline V gene has CDR1 MNHEY and CDR2 SMNVEV (reference sequence). V was clipped by 3 bases and J by 2 bases, with 7 bases between them. CDR3 DNA: TGTGCCAGCAGTTTGCGGGAGAACTATGGCTACACCTTC. The encoded protein is CASSLRENYGYTF.

The rearrangement links TRBV6-5 to TRBJ1-2; 7 nucleotides line up with TRBD1. The germline V gene has CDR1 MNHEY and CDR2 SVGAGI. CDR3 length: 15 amino acids. Trimming took 6 bases from V and 2 from J; bases not matched to a gene: 9. In DNA, the CDR3 is TGTGCCAGCAGCCACGGGACAGCTATAAACTATGGCTACACCTTC. Its protein is CASSHGTAINYGYTF.

The V and J genes are TRBV18 and TRBJ1-5; tentatively, D is TRBD1 (6 bases). Trimming took 5 bases from V and 6 from J, leaving 17 bases between them. The CDR3 extends over 15 amino acids. CDR1 and CDR2 (germline): KGHSH, LQKENI. CDR3 sequence reads: CASSSITGTAQPQHF. The CDR3 DNA reads TGTGCCAGCTCATCGATCACAGGGACGGCTCAGCCCCAGCATTTT. Drawing the rest from reference TRBV18 and TRBJ1-5, the complete variable domain is NAGVMQNPRHLVRRRGQEARLRCSPMKGHSHVYWYRQLPEEGLKFMVYLQKENIIDESGMPKERFSAEFPKEGPSILRIQQVVRGDSAAYFCASSSITGTAQPQHFGDGTRLSIL.

In this sample, this clone turned up a few times. V is TRBV14 and J is TRBJ2-1, with 7 nucleotides matching TRBD2. The CDR3 is 13 residues long. Germline V gene data show CDR1 as SGHDN and CDR2 as FVKESK. V lost 1 base to trimming and J lost 9 bases; unmatched junction nucleotides: 3. DNA of the CDR3: TGTGCCAGCAGCCAAGGACTAGCTAGTGAGCAGTTCTTC. Translated, it gives CASSQGLASEQFF.

This clone was seen just once. J is TRBJ2-1 and V is TRBV5-5; a weak D match, TRBD1 (6 bases). CDR3 length equals 16 residues. V lost 0 bases and J lost 2, with 12 bases in between. Per the germline V gene, CDR1 is SGHKS and CDR2 is YYEKEE (reference sequence). The CDR3 DNA follows: TGTGCCAGCAGCTTGGCCTGGCAGGGGACCTACAATGAGCAGTTCTTC. This translates into CASSLAWQGTYNEQFF.

J is TRBJ2-1 and V is TRBV11-2; 12 bases fit TRBD2. This CDR3 contains 17 residues. V lost 5 bases and J lost 8; bases outside the gene matches: 13. Germline loops: CDR1 SGHAT, CDR2 FQNNGV. CDR3 coding DNA: TGTGCCAGCAGCAAGGGTCTAGCGGGAGGGTATCAGGATGAGCAGTTCTTC. Protein product: CASSKGLAGGYQDEQFF.

This chain links TRBV27 with TRBJ2-3, with 11 nucleotides matching TRBD2. CDR1 is MNHEY and CDR2 is SMNVEV in the germline V gene (reference sequence). The CDR3 runs to 15 residues. V shed 6 bases, J shed 7 bases, and the junction held 9 bases outside the gene matches. CDR3 bases: TGTGCCAGCAGCACACTAGCGGGAGCGTCACATACGCAGTATTTT. Amino acids: CASSTLAGASHTQYF.

The chain links TRBV28 to TRBJ2-1, with 12 bases that match TRBD1. The CDR3 is 15 amino acids. V dropped 6 bases and J dropped 9; count of bases not matched to a gene: 9. Per the germline V gene, CDR1 is MDHEN and CDR2 is SYDVKM. The CDR3 DNA follows: TGTGCCAGCAGCCTCTTAGGGACAGGGGGCAGTGAGCAGTTCTTC. This sequence encodes CASSLLGTGGSEQFF.

This clone was detected a few times. This chain connects TRBV6-1 to TRBJ1-6; D is perhaps TRBD1 (6 bases). V dropped 7 bases and J dropped 10 bases, with 20 bases sitting between them. Germline CDR1 and CDR2: MNHNS and SASEGT. The CDR3 spans 15 residues. CDR3 bases: TGTGCCAGCACCACAGGGAGTGGTGTGGGGTCACCCCTCCACTTT. It yields the protein CASTTGSGVGSPLHF.

This sequence joins TRBV5-6 and TRBJ2-5; 11 positions match TRBD2. Trimming removed 2 bases from V and 4 bases from J; junction bases left unmatched: 7. This CDR3 contains 16 residues. Germline V gene sequence: CDR1 SGHDT, CDR2 YYEEEE. The CDR3 DNA reads TGTGCCAGCAGCTTATATAGCGGGAGGGCCGGAGAGACCCAGTACTTC. It is translated as CASSLYSGRAGETQYF.

The chain carries TRBV6-1 and TRBJ1-3; D is undetermined. Germline CDR1 MNHNS, CDR2 SASEGT. This CDR3 contains 14 residues. V lost 1 base and J 0 bases, leaving 4 bases between the germline ends. CDR3 sequence (DNA): TGTGCCAGCAGTGAAGGAGGCTCTGGAAACACCATATATTTT. As protein: CASSEGGSGNTIYF.

The V and J genes are TRBV7-2 and TRBJ2-5; 7 nucleotides line up with TRBD2. V was clipped by 0 bases and J by 5 bases; unmatched bases: 3. The CDR3 is made up of 14 amino acids. CDR1 and CDR2 from the germline V gene are SGHTA and FQGNSA. The CDR3 nucleotides read TGTGCCAGCAGCTTAGCTAGGGGAGGGGAGACCCAGTACTTC. Encoded protein: CASSLARGGETQYF.

The chain combines TRBV18 with TRBJ2-2; possible D gene TRBD1, 6 bases. V shed 3 bases and J shed 6 bases, with 14 bases lying between them. The CDR3 runs to 15 residues. Germline V gene lookup returns CDR1 KGHSH and CDR2 LQKENI. The CDR3 is CASSPKGGPPGELFF. The CDR3, as DNA: TGTGCCAGCTCACCGAAAGGGGGACCACCCGGGGAGCTGTTTTTT.